This is a list of T cell receptor beta chains from one sample in a study of T cell responses to AZD1222 COVID-19 vaccine. TCRdb's copy holds only in-frame clones and misses some; the assay was immunoSEQ multiplex PCR. This sample carries over 150,000 clones, approximately 91% of them seen once, and the ten largest clones take around 3.6%. The sample consisted of peripheral blood, taken 28 days after the second AZD1222 dose. These receptors were obtained from an adult who received the AZD1222 COVID-19 vaccine. The CDR3 runs from the conserved cysteine through the conserved F or W. D genes are given only for firm matches. Some rows have no size entry. The others give once, few or many, or a class for an expanded clone.

J gene	D gene	V gene	clone size	CDR3 DNA	CDR3 protein
TRBJ1-5	-	TRBV19	-	TGTGCCAGTAGTATAGATCGGGGGGGGGCGTTAGGCAATCAGCCCCAGCATTTT	CASSIDRGGALGNQPQHF
TRBJ2-6	TRBD2	TRBV5-1	-	TGCGCCAGCAGCCCTGGGAGGGGTCAAGGGGCCAACGTCCTGACTTTC	CASSPGRGQGANVLTF
TRBJ2-7	TRBD2	TRBV18	-	TGTGCCAGCTCACCAGGGGGGCTAGCGGGCCCTTTCTCCTACGAGCAGTACTTC	CASSPGGLAGPFSYEQYF
TRBJ2-7	-	TRBV7-2	-	TGTGCCAGCAGCAAAAGGGGACTGTTGTTTTTGTACGAGCAGTACTTC	CASSKRGLLFLYEQYF
TRBJ1-1	-	TRBV3-1/TRBV3-2	-	TGTGCCAGCAGCCAGAATATTGGACGGGCAAACACTGAAGCTTTCTTT	CASSQNIGRANTEAFF
TRBJ1-6	-	TRBV30	-	TGTGCCTGGAGTGTACTAGGCCCCGGGTTGACCCACTTT	CAWSVLGPGLTHF
TRBJ2-7	-	TRBV3-1/TRBV3-2	-	TGTGCCAGCAGCCAAGACTTTCGGACTACCTCCTACGAGCAGTACTTC	CASSQDFRTTSYEQYF
TRBJ1-4	-	TRBV12-3/TRBV12-4	-	TGTGCCAGCAGTCCGCGCAGGAGGGAAAAACTGTTTTTT	CASSPRRREKLFF
TRBJ2-7	TRBD2	TRBV11-3	-	TGTGCCAGCAGCTTAAAAGCGGGAGTGCCAGGGTCCTACGAGCAGTACTTC	CASSLKAGVPGSYEQYF
TRBJ1-4	-	TRBV5-1	-	TGCGCCAGCAGTACTGAAGGGGGTAATGAAAAACTGTTTTTT	CASSTEGGNEKLFF
TRBJ1-2	-	TRBV5-4	-	TGTGCCAGCAGCTTGGCCGGTGAAGGGGTCTATGGCTACACCTTC	CASSLAGEGVYGYTF
TRBJ2-1	-	TRBV5-6	-	TGTGCCAGCAGCATCGCGCGGGGCTACAATGAGCAGTTCTTC	CASSIARGYNEQFF
TRBJ1-2	-	TRBV27	-	TGTGCCAGCAGTTTGGAGCCTAACTATGGCTACACCTTC	CASSLEPNYGYTF
TRBJ2-3	TRBD1	TRBV12-5	once	TGTGCTAGTGGTTCAACCGTGGGACAGGGCGATCCAGATACGCAGTATTTT	CASGSTVGQGDPDTQYF
TRBJ1-2	-	TRBV28	few	TGTGCCAGCAGTGTCTCTCTTAACTATGGCTACACCTTC	CASSVSLNYGYTF
TRBJ1-1	-	TRBV9	-	TGTGCCAGCAGCGTCGGAATAATCAGGGGAGTGGACACTGAAGCTTTCTTT	CASSVGIIRGVDTEAFF
TRBJ2-7	-	TRBV10-1	-	TGCGCCAGCAGTGAGACCGGATACTACGAGCAGTACTTC	CASSETGYYEQYF
TRBJ2-7	-	TRBV6-5	-	TGTGCCAGCACTCTCAAGGGCGAGCAGTACTTC	CASTLKGEQYF
TRBJ1-1	TRBD1	TRBV4-1	-	TGCGCCAGCAGCCGGGACAGGGCGAACACTGAAGCTTTCTTT	CASSRDRANTEAFF
TRBJ1-1	TRBD1	TRBV27	-	TGTGCCAGCCCGGGACAGGGGGTGATGAACACTGAAGCTTTCTTT	CASPGQGVMNTEAFF
TRBJ2-1	TRBD2	TRBV19	-	TGTGCCAGTAGTATCCGGGCAGTCACACGCGGGAGCACAAGGAATGAGCAGTTCTTC	CASSIRAVTRGSTRNEQFF
TRBJ2-2	-	TRBV24-1	-	TGTGCCACCAGTGAAGCATCCGCTCCGAGCACCGGGGAGCTGTTTTTT	CATSEASAPSTGELFF
TRBJ1-5	TRBD1	TRBV3-1/TRBV3-2	-	TGTGCCAGCAGCCAAGGGACAGGTAGCGGTCAGCCCCAGCATTTT	CASSQGTGSGQPQHF
TRBJ2-7	-	TRBV2	-	TGTGCCAGCAGTCGGACAGATCAGTACTTC	CASSRTDQYF
TRBJ1-4	-	TRBV10-3	-	TGTGCCATCAGTGACCCAAGGAGGGCTAATGAAAAACTGTTTTTT	CAISDPRRANEKLFF
TRBJ1-6	-	TRBV4-1	-	TGCGCCAGCAGCCAAGAGTTACCAGGGAGGTCACCCCTCCACTTT	CASSQELPGRSPLHF
TRBJ1-1	-	TRBV5-1	-	TGCGCCAGCAGCTCAGGAAAGGTGAACACTGAAGCTTTCTTT	CASSSGKVNTEAFF
TRBJ2-1	TRBD1	TRBV7-3	-	TGTGCCACCAGCATCGGGACAGGGGGCCTGAATGAGCAGTTCTTC	CATSIGTGGLNEQFF
TRBJ2-1	-	TRBV20-1	-	TGCAGTGTCGTGGATTACAATGAGCAGTTCTTC	CSVVDYNEQFF
TRBJ2-7	TRBD2	TRBV28	-	TGTGCCAGCAGTTTATCCCCTCGAGCAGCGGGAGACTACGAGCAGTACTTC	CASSLSPRAAGDYEQYF
TRBJ2-1	TRBD2	TRBV2	once	TGTGCCAGCATCACTCCCGGGACTAGCAGGTACAATGAGCAGTTCTTC	CASITPGTSRYNEQFF
TRBJ1-1	-	TRBV7-3	-	TGTGCCAGCAGCTCCTACTGGACCTCTGAAGCTTTCTTT	CASSSYWTSEAFF
TRBJ2-1	TRBD2	TRBV28	-	TGTGCCAGCAGTCTATCCGGGACTAGCGCCTACAATGAGCAGTTCTTC	CASSLSGTSAYNEQFF
TRBJ2-2	TRBD2	TRBV27	-	TGTGCCAGCAGTAGACCCTCCGATCCGACTAGCGGAAAAACTAGGGAGCTGTTTTTT	CASSRPSDPTSGKTRELFF
TRBJ2-7	TRBD1	TRBV6-5	-	TGTGCCAGCAGCGGGCCGGGACAGGGGCCCTACGAGCAGTACTTC	CASSGPGQGPYEQYF
TRBJ1-4	TRBD1	TRBV19	-	TGTGCCAGTAGGAGACAGGGGGTGAATGAAAAACTGTTTTTT	CASRRQGVNEKLFF
TRBJ1-6	-	TRBV28	-	TGTGCCAGCAGTTTAGATCCGTTGAATTCACCCCTCCACTTT	CASSLDPLNSPLHF
TRBJ1-1	-	TRBV28	-	TGTGCCAGCAGTCCGAACAGTTTGAGTGAAGCTTTCTTT	CASSPNSLSEAFF
TRBJ2-1	TRBD2	TRBV28	-	TGTGCCAGCAGTTTGGGACTAGCCAGCTCCTACAATGAGCAGTTCTTC	CASSLGLASSYNEQFF
TRBJ2-2	-	TRBV4-1	few	TGCGCCAGCAGCCCCTTATTTAGCGCAACCCACACCGGGGAGCTGTTTTTT	CASSPLFSATHTGELFF
TRBJ1-1	-	TRBV4-2	few	TGTGCCAGCAGCCAAGATTTGGGCATGTTGAACACTGAAGCTTTCTTT	CASSQDLGMLNTEAFF
TRBJ1-2	-	TRBV29-1	-	TGCAGCGTTGAAGAGTGGAACCCCTTGTTGAGGGTTCGAGGCTACACCTTC	CSVEEWNPLLRVRGYTF
TRBJ2-2	TRBD2	TRBV11-3	-	TGTGCCAGCAGCTGGGGTAGCGGGAGTTACAACACCGGGGAGCTGTTTTTT	CASSWGSGSYNTGELFF
TRBJ1-5	-	TRBV28	-	TGTGCCAGCACTTCACGGTGGCGTGAGCCCCAGCATTTT	CASTSRWREPQHF
TRBJ1-5	TRBD1	TRBV28	-	TGTGCCAGCAATCGAGGGGGCGCCGGGGATCAGCCCCAGCATTTT	CASNRGGAGDQPQHF
TRBJ1-4	-	TRBV5-4	-	TGTGCCAGCAGCGTTAGACAGGCAGATGAAAAACTGTTTTTT	CASSVRQADEKLFF
TRBJ1-2	-	TRBV4-2	-	TGTGCCAGCAGCCAAGATCATTATGGGGGGGATGGCTACACCTTC	CASSQDHYGGDGYTF
TRBJ1-2	-	TRBV18	-	TGTGCCAGCTCACCACCGGGGGAGCTCTATGGCTACACCTTC	CASSPPGELYGYTF
TRBJ2-2	-	TRBV29-1	-	TGCAGCGTTGTCTTGGACACCGGGGAGCTGTTTTTT	CSVVLDTGELFF
TRBJ2-5	TRBD1	TRBV19	-	TGTGCCAGTAGTATAGCCCAGCCGGGACAGGGTCCCCAGTACTTC	CASSIAQPGQGPQYF
TRBJ1-1	-	TRBV2	once	TGTGCCAGCAGGGGGGACGGGAACACTGAAGCTTTCTTT	CASRGDGNTEAFF
TRBJ2-1	-	TRBV28	-	TGTGCCAGCAGTCCGACAAGGGGCATCTACAATGAGCAGTTCTTC	CASSPTRGIYNEQFF
TRBJ1-1	TRBD1	TRBV7-2	-	TGTGCCAGCAGCTTGGGACAGCCGAACACTGAAGCTTTCTTT	CASSLGQPNTEAFF
TRBJ1-2	-	TRBV4-1	-	TGCGCCAGCAGCCAAGATCCCTATGGCTACACCTTC	CASSQDPYGYTF
TRBJ2-7	-	TRBV7-6	-	TGTGCCAGCAGCCCTCTGGCGGGAAGTAACGAGCAGTACTTC	CASSPLAGSNEQYF